This T cell receptor (beta chain) was sequenced during a study of chemoradiotherapy in HPV16-positive cancers. TCRdb's table, derived via immunoSEQ multiplex PCR, lists solely in-frame clones and lacks some. The repertoire has approximately 11,000 clones, around three quarters of them found once; the top ten carry about 2.2%. Study-wide results and caveats: Candidate HPV-specific clones and E7-related TCR motifs grew in tumor during treatment. Only a couple of HPV16-positive patients supplied the functional HPV-specificity definition.

A remark on this clone: What it binds is not known.

The CDR3 has 13 amino acids. The trim removed 5 bases at V and 6 bases at J, leaving 6 bases unmatched. From germline, CDR1 is SGHTA and CDR2 FQGNSA. Samples were taken several times over chemoradiotherapy. The gene calls are TRBV7-2 and TRBJ1-2; 7 bases are a match to TRBD1. The clonotype was recovered from a human donor with HPV-associated anogenital cancer. Sampling was performed from a patient who underwent chemoradiotherapy. In DNA, the CDR3 is TGTGCCAGCAGCCCCATGAGGGGGCATGGCTACACCTTC. Protein product: CASSPMRGHGYTF.